This T cell receptor (beta chain) was identified in a study of blood T cell repertoires in COVID-19 (dated by TCRdb to the early 2020s). For context, the study as a whole: Samples from collaborators originated in the United States, Italy and Spain and spanned both the acute and convalescent phases of COVID-19. The prospective study material was composed of cDNA or gDNA derived from T cells, B-cell-depleted T cells, or PBMCs. The dataset comprised deeply sampled blood TCRbeta repertoires from subjects exposed to, actively infected with, or recovered from COVID-19. The repertoires were released in a freely available public database intended as a resource for research on the immune response to SARS-CoV-2. Samples came from the ongoing ImmuneRACE study (first 160 participants) plus 1,254 subjects from 6 global collaborators. The sample metadata nearly always contained a de-identified subject ID, COVID-19 status, age in years and sex. Where HLA class I and class II types were available, the types were taken from metadata supplied by the sample provider, not from assay-based typing.

The collaborating institutions used their own protocols to collect whole blood in K2EDTA tubes. For TCRbeta analysis, collaborator samples were shipped as frozen whole blood, as isolated PBMCs, or as DNA extracted from either sample type. The immunoSEQ Assay, a bias-controlled multiplex PCR, was used to amplify TCRbeta CDR3 regions from genomic DNA. In the source study's methods: The number of nucleated cells in each sample was estimated from the amplification of reference gene primers within the assay. To quantify the absolute abundance of each unique TCRbeta CDR3 rearrangement, sequence reads were collapsed and filtered. For each sample, productive Simpson clonality was calculated by taking the square root of Simpson's diversity index across productive rearrangements. TCRdb took this table from immuneACCESS and kept in-frame rearrangements with V and J called. Such tables lack part of the clones; where checked against another copy, unresolved V genes explain under half of the gap, and the rest is unexplained. V and J calls and clone size are copied from that table; D and trimming were computed from the DNA. The sample profile shows some 30,000 clones; about 88% of them were found once. Over 10% of the sample is in the top ten clones.

Including the terminal cysteine and phenylalanine, the CDR3 comprises 15 residues. Just the 45-base CDR3 DNA is kept, in frame starting at base 1. CDR1 SEHNR and CDR2 FQNEAQ are derived from the germline V gene (reference sequence). Trimmed from V: 5 bases; trimmed from J: 7 bases; junction bases lacking a gene match: 5. To note about this clone: The target of this receptor is not known. Base qualities were left out, and no much larger clone turns up one base away.

Study-level results and caveats: How much clinical and demographic metadata was included differed by source and by participant, and the metadata was provided uncurated.

The sample consisted of peripheral blood. The TCR sequence derives from a man aged 70 or older with active COVID-19. Recombination connected TRBV7-9 to TRBJ2-1; TRBD2 agrees with 13 junctional bases. The DNA sequence follows: TGTGCCAGCAGCCGGACTAGCGGGAGAGGGAATGAGCAGTTCTTC. It translates as CASSRTSGRGNEQFF.